This TCR beta chain was retrieved from a study of cytomegalovirus exposure and HLA in healthy donors. General observations from the study: The likely explanation for a cluster of highly shared sequence variants was sequencing artifact.

Amplification used 60 Vbeta primers and 13 Jbeta primers. Clones were sequenced by immunoSEQ multiplex PCR, and TCRdb holds only the in-frame ones, with some missing. The sample lists 150,000 to 200,000 clones, around nine tenths seen once, with 1.5% to 2% in the top ten. A word on this clone: The antigen remains undetermined.

CDR3 size: 15 residues. Germline V gene lookup returns CDR1 LNHNV and CDR2 YYDKDF (reference sequence). V gave up 2 bases and J gave up 0 bases, with 9 bases separating them. The clonotype comes from a woman younger than 30 in good health and CMV-seronegative. The sample was PBMCs. This sequence joins TRBV15 and TRBJ2-3; TRBD1 is a possible D gene (5 bases). The DNA for the CDR3 is TGTGCCACCAGCAGACCGACAGATAGCACAGATACGCAGTATTTT. Its translation: CATSRPTDSTDTQYF.